These 9 T cell receptor beta chains were sequenced from one sample in a study of blood T cell repertoires in COVID-19 (dated by TCRdb to 2020 to 2021). Preparation of the library involved the immunoSEQ multiplex PCR assay. This is the immuneACCESS table as TCRdb keeps it, with only in-frame sequences that have V and J called. A part of the clones is gone; compared with another copy, unresolved V genes explain less than half, and the rest is unexplained. This sample comprises just under 80,000 clones, around four fifths of them detected only once. The leading ten clones occupy 12% of the sample. Input material: peripheral blood. These TCRs come from a human donor in a cohort sampled during active COVID-19.

The chain uses TRBV27 and TRBJ2-5; D ambiguous. Trimming shortened V by 1 base and J by 1 base, and 4 bases separated the two germline ends. Germline lookup yields CDR1 MNHEY and CDR2 SMNVEV (reference sequence). This CDR3 has 13 residues. The DNA of the CDR3 is TGTGCCAGCAGTTTATACAGCCAAGAGACCCAGTACTTC. Translation: CASSLYSQETQYF.

This clone was recorded a few times. V gene TRBV18 combines with J gene TRBJ2-2; weak D call: TRBD1 (6 bases). The CDR3 spans 13 residues. Germline CDR1 is KGHSH and CDR2 is LQKENI. The V and J ends lost 1 base and 6 bases respectively, with 6 bases between them. The CDR3 DNA follows: TGTGCCAGCTCACCACAGGGGGCCGGGGAGCTGTTTTTT. Its translation: CASSPQGAGELFF.

In this sample, this clone turned up once. This chain joins TRBV4-1 and TRBJ1-3; no firm D call. The CDR3 runs to 15 residues. Trimming stripped 6 bases from V and 0 bases from J, with 12 bases between. Germline CDR1 reads MGHRA; CDR2 reads YSYEKL. The CDR3 nucleotides are TGCGCCAGCAGTGGAGGTTCCTTCTCTGGAAACACCATATATTTT. Translating gives CASSGGSFSGNTIYF.

The rearrangement links TRBV7-6 to TRBJ2-7; 7 bases are a match to TRBD1. Trimming took 5 bases from V and 2 from J; bases not matched to a gene: 3. Germline V gene data show CDR1 as SGHVS and CDR2 as FNYEAQ. The CDR3 is made up of 13 amino acids. CDR3 sequence: CASSGDSPYEQYF. The CDR3 nucleotides are TGTGCCAGCAGCGGGGACAGCCCCTACGAGCAGTACTTC.

V gene TRBV11-2 combines with J gene TRBJ2-5, with 10 positions matching TRBD2. CDR1 and CDR2 from the germline V gene are SGHAT and FQNNGV. The CDR3 covers 18 residues. V lost 5 bases to trimming and J lost 0 bases; unmatched junction nucleotides: 12. The CDR3 DNA reads as TGTGCCAGCAGCCGAAACGGACTAGCGGTCGTCAACCAAGAGACCCAGTACTTC. It encodes CASSRNGLAVVNQETQYF.

This clone was detected a few times. The chain combines TRBV15 with TRBJ2-7; 7 nucleotides agree with TRBD2. V was clipped by 0 bases and J by 3 bases; unmatched bases: 5. This CDR3 contains 15 residues. Germline CDR1 and CDR2: LNHNV and YYDKDF (reference sequence). The CDR3 coding sequence is TGTGCCACCAGCAGAGAAATTGGCGGGAGCTACGAGCAGTACTTC. It encodes CATSREIGGSYEQYF.

In this sample, this clone turned up a few times. The chain combines TRBV12-3 or TRBV12-4 with TRBJ2-7; a weak D match, TRBD1 (6 bases). The CDR3 has 13 amino acids. The V gene lost 3 bases and the J gene lost 6 bases, with 12 bases spanning the gap. CDR3 in amino acids: CASSFRDTAEQYF. CDR3 coding DNA: TGTGCCAGCAGTTTTCGGGACACAGCCGAGCAGTACTTC.

The gene calls are TRBV28 and TRBJ1-5; D gene unclear. With 10 bases removed from V and 4 bases from J, the gap between germline ends came to 11 bases. The CDR3 is 12 residues long. Looked up from germline, CDR1 is MDHEN and CDR2 is SYDVKM. The DNA for the CDR3 is TGTGCCACCGGGAGTGGAAATCAGCCCCAGCATTTT. Translation: CATGSGNQPQHF.

The genes are TRBV28 and TRBJ1-6; D might be TRBD1 (5 bases). Deletions cut 11 bases from V and 7 bases from J, with 18 bases between. Looked up from germline, CDR1 is MDHEN and CDR2 is SYDVKM. CDR3 length equals 14 residues. CDR3 DNA: TGTGCCGAAGCGGGGTCGACAGCCAATTCACCCCTCCACTTT. This sequence encodes CAEAGSTANSPLHF.